A selection of T cell receptor beta chains follows, all from one sample in a study of blood T cells in healthy people across ages. MiXCR, applied by TCRdb to the 5' RACE reads, yields one record per CDR3 protein. Among 650,000 to 700,000 distinct CDR3 sequences, around 52% were seen once, and the ten largest hold 13%. Sequencing input: blood. These receptors came from a woman older than 75 in good health. The CDR3 runs from the conserved cysteine through the conserved F or W. The order of the fields is V gene, clone size, J gene, D gene, CDR3 DNA, CDR3 protein. D genes are given only for firm matches. Clone size appears in some rows only: once, few, many, or a class for an expanded clone.

>TRBV3-1|many|TRBJ2-5|TRBD2
TGTGCCACGTCCCGTCTAGCGGACCAAGAGACCCAGTACTTC
CATSRLADQETQYF
>TRBV7-9|NA|TRBJ1-1|TRBD1
TGTGCCAGCAGCGCCGACAGGGTAGCTGAAGCTTTCTTT
CASSADRVAEAFF
>TRBV29-1|NA|TRBJ2-7|NA
TGCAGCGTTGTACAGGACTCCTACGGGCAGTACTTC
CSVVQDSYGQYF
>TRBV24-1|few|TRBJ2-5|NA
TGTGCCACCAGTGATTCCACGAGGGCGGAGACCCAGTACTTC
CATSDSTRAETQYF
>TRBV7-2|NA|TRBJ2-2|NA
TGTGCCAGCAGCTCCACGGGACCCCCGGCCGGGGAGCTGTTTTTT
CASSSTGPPAGELFF
>TRBV6-5|many|TRBJ1-5|NA
TGTGCCAGCAGTTACATGCAGGGTCAGCCCCAGCATTTT
CASSYMQGQPQHF
>TRBV5-1|NA|TRBJ2-3|NA
TGCGCCAGCAGCTTGGGTGAGGGCCGGGGCGCAGATACGCAGTATTTT
CASSLGEGRGADTQYF
>TRBV3-1|NA|TRBJ1-2|NA
TGTGCCAGCAGCCAAGACAGGTTCAGCTATGGCTACACCTTC
CASSQDRFSYGYTF
>TRBV9|NA|TRBJ2-3|TRBD2
TGTGCCAGCAGCGCCCCATCGGGAGGATCAGATACGCAGTATTTT
CASSAPSGGSDTQYF
>TRBV5-4|NA|TRBJ2-5|NA
TGTGCCAGCAGCTTAGGGGCTCGCATGGGGACCCAGTACTTC
CASSLGARMGTQYF
>TRBV12-3/TRBV12-4|few|TRBJ1-4|NA
TGTGCCAGCTGTGACAGCCTAAATGAAAAACTGTTTTTT
CASCDSLNEKLFF
>TRBV5-1|once|TRBJ2-3|TRBD1
TGCGCCAGCAGCCCGGTGGGACAGAGCACAGATACGCAGTATTTT
CASSPVGQSTDTQYF
>TRBV20-1|NA|TRBJ2-3|NA
TGCAGTGCTAGTTGGACGCGACTCTCTAGCACAGATACGCAGTATTTT
CSASWTRLSSTDTQYF
>TRBV6-6|many|TRBJ1-5|TRBD1
TGTGCCAGCAGTTCCGAGACAGGGGCTCGGGATCAGCCCCAGCATTTT
CASSSETGARDQPQHF
>TRBV29-1|NA|TRBJ2-5|TRBD1
TGCAGCACCCCAGATGGTCAGGGGGAACAAGAGACCCAGTACTTC
CSTPDGQGEQETQYF
>TRBV20-1|NA|TRBJ1-6|NA
TGCAGTGCTAGAGATGGGACGGGGGGAAATTCACCCCTCCACTTT
CSARDGTGGNSPLHF
>TRBV5-1|few|TRBJ1-1|NA
TGCGCCAGCAGCTCGGGCGGGTCGAACACTGAAGCTTTCTTT
CASSSGGSNTEAFF
>TRBV9|once|TRBJ1-2|NA
TGTGCCAGCAGCGTAGTGCCGGGGGGTGGCTACACCTTC
CASSVVPGGGYTF
>TRBV6-5|NA|TRBJ2-6|NA
TGTGCCAGCAGTTTTTTAAGATCCTCTGGGGCCAACGTCCTGACTTTC
CASSFLRSSGANVLTF
>TRBV10-3|many|TRBJ1-1|NA
TGTGCCACCCGGCCGGGGGGCACTGAAGCTTTCTTT
CATRPGGTEAFF
>TRBV3-1|NA|TRBJ1-2|NA
TGTGCCAGCAGCTCGGTGCTTCATGGCTACACCTTC
CASSSVLHGYTF
>TRBV7-6|NA|TRBJ1-2|NA
TGTGCCAGCAGCTTCGGGGGGGGATATGGCTACACCTTC
CASSFGGGYGYTF
>TRBV24-1|NA|TRBJ2-3|NA
TGTGCCACCAGTGATGGAGGGGGCGGCACAGATACGCAGTATTTT
CATSDGGGGTDTQYF
>TRBV5-1|NA|TRBJ1-1|NA
TGCGCCAGCAGCGTGTGGCAGGGGAACACTGAAGCTTTCTTT
CASSVWQGNTEAFF
>TRBV12-3/TRBV12-4|NA|TRBJ2-1|NA
TGTGCCAGCACTGCGAGGTATGAGCAGTTCTTT
CASTARYEQFF
>TRBV20-1|many|TRBJ2-5|TRBD1
TGCAGTGCTCCCCGGGACAGCTTTTACCAAGAGACCCAGTACTTC
CSAPRDSFYQETQYF
>TRBV5-1|many|TRBJ2-3|NA
TGCGCCAGCAGCGAAGGTGGGGACCTCACAGATACGCAGTATTTT
CASSEGGDLTDTQYF
>TRBV5-1|NA|TRBJ1-1|NA
TGCGCCAGCAGCTACGGACAATTGAACACTGAAGCTTTCTTT
CASSYGQLNTEAFF
>TRBV29-1|NA|TRBJ1-2|NA
TGCTCAAGCCGGAGGGAGGCTGGCTACACCTTC
CSSRREAGYTF
>TRBV5-6|NA|TRBJ2-1|TRBD1
TGTGCCAGCAGCTCTGGGGACAGTGGGTTCAGGAATGAGCAGTTCTTC
CASSSGDSGFRNEQFF
>TRBV6-4|many|TRBJ1-2|NA
TGTGCCAGCAGTGACTCGTGGGGGGCTGGCTACACCTTC
CASSDSWGAGYTF
>TRBV7-2|many|TRBJ2-1|NA
TGTGCCAGCAGCTTAGAGGGTGGAGTAAATAGTGAGCAGTTCTTC
CASSLEGGVNSEQFF
>TRBV4-2|NA|TRBJ2-7|NA
TGTGCCAGCAGCCAAGTCGAGATTACAGCCTACGAGCAGTACTTC
CASSQVEITAYEQYF
>TRBV6-5|NA|TRBJ2-1|TRBD2
TGTGCCAGCAGTAAAGCGGGAGCTTCCTACAATGAGCAGTTCTTC
CASSKAGASYNEQFF
>TRBV6-5|NA|TRBJ1-1|TRBD1
TGTGCCAGCAGTTACGTGCCAGGGGGCTCTAGCACTGAAGCTTTCTTT
CASSYVPGGSSTEAFF
>TRBV7-9|NA|TRBJ2-5|NA
TGTGCCAGCAGCCCCGGTTTTGGACGCCGCAGGGGCTTCCAAGAGACCCAGTACTTC
CASSPGFGRRRGFQETQYF
>TRBV11-3|NA|TRBJ1-1|NA
TGTGCCAGCAGCTCCAACCCGAGGCAGAACACTGAAGCTTTCTTT
CASSSNPRQNTEAFF
>TRBV20-1|many|TRBJ2-1|TRBD2
TGCAGTGCTCAACTAAGCGGGGCCTACAATGAGCAGTTCTTC
CSAQLSGAYNEQFF
>TRBV6-5|NA|TRBJ2-5|TRBD1
TGTGCCAGCAGTTACTCGACAGGGCTGGGAGAGACCCAGTACTTC
CASSYSTGLGETQYF
>TRBV29-1|NA|TRBJ1-1|TRBD1
TGCAGCGTTACTGACAGGGACTTCACTGAAGCTTTCTTT
CSVTDRDFTEAFF
>TRBV7-2|many|TRBJ1-6|NA
TGTGCCAGCAGCTTAATGGATTCACCCCTCCACTTT
CASSLMDSPLHF
>TRBV2|NA|TRBJ2-1|NA
TGTGCCAGCATGGAAGGTCGGGACAATGAGCAGTTCTTC
CASMEGRDNEQFF